The 20 T cell receptor beta chains reported below all come from one sample, sequenced in a study of CXCR3-negative and CXCR3-positive naive CD8 T cells. Study outcomes and limitations: For CXCR3-positive naive cells, TRB CDR3s were more hydrophobic than those of CXCR3-negative naive cells.

Preparation of TRB cDNA libraries relied on 5' RACE carrying UMI labels. TCRdb re-called the 5' RACE reads; every CDR3 protein appears as one record, without DNA. This sample's table reports about 98,000 distinct CDR3 sequences. These TCRs' antigens remain unknown. The sequenced material came from naive CXCR3+ CD8+ T cells from blood. Specified subset: CD45RO-CCR7+CD27+CD95- naive CD8+ T cells expressing CXCR3 (TNR3+). All receptors derive from a human donor in good health. Some clones in this sample may be carry-over from other donors' samples.

This chain links TRBV4-1 with TRBJ2-5; TCRdb picks TRBD1, but there is no DNA to check that call. This CDR3 contains 15 residues. CDR1 MGHRA and CDR2 YSYEKL come from the germline V gene. CDR3 region: CASSYWPGERETQYF.

The chain joins TRBV7-7 to TRBJ2-3. The germline V gene encodes CDR1 SSHAT and CDR2 FNYEAQ (reference sequence). This CDR3 is 14 amino acids long. The CDR3: CASSSIITSDTQYF.

CDR3 amino acids: CSARGGVGRYYEQYF. The gene calls are TRBV20-1 and TRBJ2-7; TCRdb's D call, TRBD2, is unchecked because there is no DNA. The CDR3 is made up of 15 amino acids. Germline CDR1 is DFQATT and CDR2 is SNEGSKA (reference sequence).

The chain carries TRBV6-5 and TRBJ2-5; TCRdb proposes TRBD1, but this gene call is untestable without DNA. Germline CDR1 MNHEY, CDR2 SVGAGI. The CDR3 spans 15 residues. This chain's CDR3 is CASSPNEGGHETQYF.

The V gene is TRBV7-2, the J gene TRBJ2-1; TCRdb's D call, TRBD2, is unchecked because there is no DNA. This CDR3 comprises 17 residues. Germline CDR1 is SGHTA and CDR2 is FQGNSA. This CDR3 is CASSLLIAGEGYNEQFF. The full variable domain, completed using reference TRBV7-2 and TRBJ2-1, is GAGVSQSPSNKVTEKGKDVELRCDPISGHTALYWYRQSLGQGLEFLIYFQGNSAPDKSGLPSDRFSAERTGGSVSTLTIQRTQQEDSAVYLCASSLLIAGEGYNEQFFGPGTRLTVL.

The chain carries TRBV7-3 and TRBJ2-1; TCRdb's D call of TRBD1 is untestable without DNA. Germline loops: CDR1 SGHTA, CDR2 FQGTGA. CDR3 length: 15 amino acids. This CDR3 is CASSLAGQGWNEQFF.

The rearrangement links TRBV20-1 to TRBJ2-7; TCRdb returns TRBD1, unconfirmable since there is no DNA. Germline CDR1 and CDR2: DFQATT and SNEGSKA (reference sequence). The CDR3 is 14 amino acids. CDR3 protein: CSAPPGTGTYEQYF.

V is TRBV6-5 and J is TRBJ2-3; the D gene TCRdb calls, TRBD2, cannot be checked with no DNA. There are 16 residues in the CDR3. Germline CDR1 and CDR2: MNHEY and SVGAGI. CDR3 protein: CASSQTLASSTDTQYF.

The chain has TRBV29-1 and TRBJ2-7; TCRdb proposes TRBD1, but this gene call is untestable without DNA. CDR3 length: 11 residues. Germline-derived CDR1 and CDR2 are SQVTM and ANQGSEA. The CDR3 protein is CTVQLGGEQYF.

The chain carries TRBV12-3 or TRBV12-4 and TRBJ2-3; TCRdb indicates TRBD2, and absent DNA this call remains unverified. The CDR3 runs 16 residues. CDR3 sequence reads: CASSPSSETHWDTQYF.

The chain is built from TRBV29-1 and TRBJ1-5; checking the TCRdb D call of TRBD1 is not possible without DNA. Germline V gene sequence: CDR1 SQVTM, CDR2 ANQGSEA. This CDR3 is built from 12 residues. The CDR3 here is CSVGTGWGPQHF.

This sequence joins TRBV29-1 and TRBJ2-3. Germline V gene sequence: CDR1 SQVTM, CDR2 ANQGSEA. This CDR3 has 13 residues. The CDR3 region is CSVRRPSTDTQYF.

The CDR3 reads CSAPTLTSFGTQYF. This sequence joins TRBV20-1 and TRBJ2-3; TCRdb calls TRBD2, which cannot be checked without DNA. The CDR3 is made up of 14 amino acids. The germline gives CDR1 DFQATT, CDR2 SNEGSKA (reference sequence).

The rearrangement joins TRBV4-1 to TRBJ1-5. Germline assignment: CDR1 MGHRA and CDR2 YSYEKL. This CDR3 comprises 17 residues. The CDR3: CASSQAEAIGSNQPQHF.

CDR3 amino acids: CASSLVTSGGSYEQYF. V gene TRBV4-2 combines with J gene TRBJ2-7; the D call from TCRdb, TRBD2, cannot be confirmed without DNA. CDR1 is LGHNA, CDR2 YNFKEQ, per germline. The CDR3 spans 16 residues.

The chain couples TRBV10-2 to TRBJ2-1; the D call of TRBD1 rests on TCRdb alone, since no DNA is present to check it. The CDR3 extends over 15 amino acids. CDR1 and CDR2 (germline): WSHSY, SAAADI. The CDR3 region is CASSDRDRGDNEQFF.

This chain joins TRBV4-2 and TRBJ2-7; without DNA, the TCRdb call of TRBD1 cannot be checked. The CDR3 length is 16 residues. Per germline, CDR1 LGHNA and CDR2 YNFKEQ. This CDR3 is CASSQDQGLSFYEQYF.

The chain links TRBV12-3 or TRBV12-4 to TRBJ2-5; TCRdb's assignment of TRBD2 cannot be checked, as there is no DNA. This CDR3 region has 13 residues. The CDR3 loop reads CASSLRRVETQYF.

V and J are TRBV12-3 or TRBV12-4 and TRBJ1-2. CDR3 size: 16 residues. The CDR3 here is CASSFQVAGVNCGYTF.

The V gene is TRBV29-1, the J gene TRBJ2-3; TCRdb selects TRBD2, and the lack of DNA leaves this call unchecked. This CDR3 has 16 residues. Germline lookup yields CDR1 SQVTM and CDR2 ANQGSEA. CDR3 sequence: CSVEGGTSGGTDTQYF.